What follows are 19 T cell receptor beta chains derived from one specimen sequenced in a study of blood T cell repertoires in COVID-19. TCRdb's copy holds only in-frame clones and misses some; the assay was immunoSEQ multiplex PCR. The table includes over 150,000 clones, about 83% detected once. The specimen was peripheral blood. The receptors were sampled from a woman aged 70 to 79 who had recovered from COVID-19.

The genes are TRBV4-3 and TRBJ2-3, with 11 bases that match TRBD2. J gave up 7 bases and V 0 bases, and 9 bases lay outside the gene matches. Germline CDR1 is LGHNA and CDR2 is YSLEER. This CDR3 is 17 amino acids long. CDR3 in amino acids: CASSQDPTSGTFHTQYF. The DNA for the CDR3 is TGCGCCAGCAGCCAAGACCCGACTAGCGGGACATTTCATACGCAGTATTTT.

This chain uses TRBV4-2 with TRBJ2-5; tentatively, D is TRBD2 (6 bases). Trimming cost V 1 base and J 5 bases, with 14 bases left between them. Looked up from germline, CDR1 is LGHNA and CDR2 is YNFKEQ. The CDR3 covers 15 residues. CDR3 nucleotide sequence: TGTGCCAGCAGCCAAGTAGCGGTCCGGGGGGAGACCCAGTACTTC. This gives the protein CASSQVAVRGETQYF.

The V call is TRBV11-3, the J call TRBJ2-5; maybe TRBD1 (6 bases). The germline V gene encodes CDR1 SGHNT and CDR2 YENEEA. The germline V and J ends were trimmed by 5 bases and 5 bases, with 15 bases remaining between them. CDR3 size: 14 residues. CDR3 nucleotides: TGTGCCAGCAGCGGGGGCGGTGGCTTGGAGACCCAGTACTTC. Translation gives CASSGGGGLETQYF.

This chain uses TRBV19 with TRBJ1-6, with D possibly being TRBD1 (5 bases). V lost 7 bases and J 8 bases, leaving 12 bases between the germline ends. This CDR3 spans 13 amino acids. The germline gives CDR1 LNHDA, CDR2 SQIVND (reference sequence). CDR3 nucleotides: TGTGCCAGTAAGTTACAGGCCGATTCACCCCTCCACTTT. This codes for CASKLQADSPLHF. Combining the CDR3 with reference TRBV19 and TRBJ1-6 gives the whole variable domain DGGITQSPKYLFRKEGQNVTLSCEQNLNHDAMYWYRQDPGQGLRLIYYSQIVNDFQKGDIAEGYSVSREKKESFPLTVTSAQKNPTAFYLCASKLQADSPLHFGNGTRLTVT.

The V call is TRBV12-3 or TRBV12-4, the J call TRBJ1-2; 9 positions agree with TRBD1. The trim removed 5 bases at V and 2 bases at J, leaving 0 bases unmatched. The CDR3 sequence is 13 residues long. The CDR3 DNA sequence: TGTGCCAGCAGTGGGACAGGGAACTATGGCTACACCTTC. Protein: CASSGTGNYGYTF.

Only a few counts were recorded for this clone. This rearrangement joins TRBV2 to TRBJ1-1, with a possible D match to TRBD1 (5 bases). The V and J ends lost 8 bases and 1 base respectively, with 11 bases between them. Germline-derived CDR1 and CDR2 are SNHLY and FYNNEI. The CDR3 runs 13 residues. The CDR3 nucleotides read TGTGCCAGCGGGGCTGACACGAACACTGAAGCTTTCTTT. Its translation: CASGADTNTEAFF.

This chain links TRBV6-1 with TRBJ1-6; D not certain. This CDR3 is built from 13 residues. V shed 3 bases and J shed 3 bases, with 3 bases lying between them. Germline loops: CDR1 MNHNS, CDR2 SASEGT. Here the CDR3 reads CASSDGYNSPLHF. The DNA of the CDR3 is TGTGCCAGCAGTGACGGCTATAATTCACCCCTCCACTTT.

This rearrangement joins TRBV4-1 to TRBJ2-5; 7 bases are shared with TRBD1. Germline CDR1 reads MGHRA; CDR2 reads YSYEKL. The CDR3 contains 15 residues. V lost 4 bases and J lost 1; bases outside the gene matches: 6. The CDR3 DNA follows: TGCGCCAGCAGCCGAACCGGGACAGTCCAAGAGACCCAGTACTTC. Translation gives CASSRTGTVQETQYF.

CDR3 amino acids: CASSYGDKTYEQYF. For the CDR3, the DNA is TGTGCCAGCAGTTACGGCGACAAAACCTACGAGCAGTACTTC. This chain links TRBV6-5 with TRBJ2-7; no clear D. This CDR3 contains 14 residues. Germline lookup yields CDR1 MNHEY and CDR2 SVGAGI. Trimming stripped 2 bases from V and 2 bases from J, with 10 bases between.

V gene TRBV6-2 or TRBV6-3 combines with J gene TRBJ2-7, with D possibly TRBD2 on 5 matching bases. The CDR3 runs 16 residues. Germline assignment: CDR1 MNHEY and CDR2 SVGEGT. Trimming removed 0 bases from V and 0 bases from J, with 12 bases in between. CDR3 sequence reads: CASSYSAEASSYEQYF. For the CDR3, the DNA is TGTGCCAGCAGTTACTCTGCGGAGGCGAGCTCCTACGAGCAGTACTTC.

CDR3 region: CASSLRSGSWGEDEQFF. The CDR3 DNA reads as TGTGCCAGCAGTTTGCGGAGCGGGAGCTGGGGGGAAGATGAGCAGTTCTTC. The gene calls are TRBV27 and TRBJ2-1; TRBD2 agrees at 8 bases. The germline CDR1 and CDR2 sequences are MNHEY and SMNVEV (reference sequence). The CDR3 contains 17 residues. V shed 3 bases and J 8 bases; nucleotides not matched to a gene: 15.

The CDR3, as DNA: TGCAGCACCCGGGTGGGGCCCACCTACGAGCAGTACTTC. Protein product: CSTRVGPTYEQYF. The genes are TRBV29-1 and TRBJ2-7; a weak D match, TRBD1 (5 bases). Germline V gene data show CDR1 as SQVTM and CDR2 as ANQGSEA. Trimming removed 8 bases from V and 2 bases from J, with 16 bases in between. The CDR3 is made up of 13 amino acids.

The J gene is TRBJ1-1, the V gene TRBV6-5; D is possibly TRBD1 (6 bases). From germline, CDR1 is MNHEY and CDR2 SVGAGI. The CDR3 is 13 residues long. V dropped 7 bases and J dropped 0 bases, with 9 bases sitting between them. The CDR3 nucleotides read TGTGCCAGCAACGGACAGATGAACACTGAAGCTTTCTTT. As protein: CASNGQMNTEAFF.

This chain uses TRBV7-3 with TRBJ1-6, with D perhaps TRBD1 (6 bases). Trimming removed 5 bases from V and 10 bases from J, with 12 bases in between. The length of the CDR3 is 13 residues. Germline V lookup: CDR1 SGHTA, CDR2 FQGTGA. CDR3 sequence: CASSQGGGSPLHF. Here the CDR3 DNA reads TGTGCCAGCAGCCAAGGGGGGGGGTCACCCCTCCACTTT.

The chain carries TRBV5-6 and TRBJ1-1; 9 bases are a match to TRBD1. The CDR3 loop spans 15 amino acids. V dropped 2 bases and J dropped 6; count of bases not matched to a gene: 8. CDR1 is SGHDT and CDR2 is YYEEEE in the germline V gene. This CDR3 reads CASSLWDRDLPEAFF. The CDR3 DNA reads TGTGCCAGCAGCTTATGGGACAGGGACCTCCCTGAAGCTTTCTTT.

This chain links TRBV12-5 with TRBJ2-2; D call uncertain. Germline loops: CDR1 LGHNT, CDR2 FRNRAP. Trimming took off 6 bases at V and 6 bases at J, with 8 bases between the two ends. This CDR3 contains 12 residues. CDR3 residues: CASGPEAGELFF. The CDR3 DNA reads TGTGCTAGTGGCCCAGAGGCCGGGGAGCTGTTTTTT. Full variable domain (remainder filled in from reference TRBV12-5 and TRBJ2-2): DARVTQTPRHKVTEMGQEVTMRCQPILGHNTVFWYRQTMMQGLELLAYFRNRAPLDDSGMPKDRFSAEMPDATLATLKIQPSEPRDSAVYFCASGPEAGELFFGEGSRLTVL.

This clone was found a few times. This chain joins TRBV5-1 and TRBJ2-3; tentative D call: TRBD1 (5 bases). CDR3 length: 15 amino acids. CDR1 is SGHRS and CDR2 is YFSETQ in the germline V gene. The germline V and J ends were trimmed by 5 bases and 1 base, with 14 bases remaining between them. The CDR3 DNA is TGCGCCAGCAGGGGGCCTACAGGTGGCACAGATACGCAGTATTTT. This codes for CASRGPTGGTDTQYF.

The CDR3 region has the DNA TGTGCCAGCAGCAGCGGCTCCAATCAGCCCCAGCATTTT. Amino acids: CASSSGSNQPQHF. The chain has TRBV11-1 and TRBJ1-5; D ambiguous. The length of the CDR3 is 13 residues. V lost 5 bases and J lost 3, with 8 bases in between. Germline assignment: CDR1 SGHAT and CDR2 FQDESV (reference sequence).

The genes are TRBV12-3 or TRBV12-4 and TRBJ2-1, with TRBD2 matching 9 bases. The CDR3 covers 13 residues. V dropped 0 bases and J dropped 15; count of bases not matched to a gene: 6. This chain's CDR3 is CASSLAAGGGGFF. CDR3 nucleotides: TGTGCCAGCAGTTTAGCCGCGGGAGGGGGAGGGTTCTTC.